The 23 T cell receptor beta chains below come from one sample, sequenced in a study of radiation and T cells in renal cell carcinoma. Sample time point: blood 2 weeks post-SBRT. Described treatment: 15 Gy SBRT to primary tumor, nephrectomy 4 weeks later. Here immunoSEQ multiplex PCR was the method, and the copy in TCRdb shows in-frame clones only, minus some. This table has about 120,000 clones, roughly four fifths appearing once. The sample here was blood, taken from a patient whose treatment included radiotherapy and nephrectomy. The source is a man in his fifties with renal cell carcinoma.

V usage is TRBV5-1 and J usage is TRBJ1-3, with TRBD1 matching 7 bases. CDR1 and CDR2 (germline): SGHRS, YFSETQ. V trimming: 4 bases; J trimming: 2 bases; junction bases outside the gene matches: 6. This CDR3 spans 15 amino acids. The CDR3 protein is CASSLTGDPGNTIYF. The DNA of the CDR3 is TGCGCCAGCAGCCTCACAGGGGACCCTGGAAACACCATATATTTT.

The chain links TRBV28 to TRBJ2-7; tentatively, D is TRBD2 (6 bases). The CDR3 is 14 residues long. Trimming pared 6 bases from V and 3 bases from J, leaving 15 bases between. The germline V gene encodes CDR1 MDHEN and CDR2 SYDVKM. The CDR3 here is CASSNGAGGYEQYF. CDR3 nucleotides: TGTGCCAGCAGCAATGGGGCCGGGGGCTACGAGCAGTACTTC. Full variable domain (outside the CDR3, taken from reference TRBV28 and TRBJ2-7): DVKVTQSSRYLVKRTGEKVFLECVQDMDHENMFWYRQDPGLGLRLIYFSYDVKMKEKGDIPEGYSVSREKKERFSLILESASTNQTSMYLCASSNGAGGYEQYFGPGTRLTVT.

This clone was observed a few times. This chain links TRBV10-3 with TRBJ1-1; weak D call: TRBD1 (6 bases). The V gene lost 7 bases and the J gene lost 0 bases, with 12 bases spanning the gap. CDR1 and CDR2 from the germline V gene are ENHRY and SYGVKD. This CDR3 region has 14 residues. The CDR3 DNA sequence: TGTGCCATCACATCCGGACAGATGAACACTGAAGCTTTCTTT. Translation: CAITSGQMNTEAFF.

V is TRBV11-3 and J is TRBJ2-1, with D perhaps given as TRBD1 or TRBD2 (5 bases each). This CDR3 spans 13 amino acids. CDR1 SGHNT and CDR2 YENEEA come from the germline V gene. The V end lost 4 bases, the J end lost 9 bases, and 13 bases lay between the germline ends. The CDR3 loop is CASSSSRDGEQFF. The CDR3 DNA reads as TGTGCCAGCAGCTCATCAAGGGACGGTGAGCAGTTCTTC.

V and J are TRBV6-5 and TRBJ2-2, with D perhaps matching TRBD2 (6 bases). This CDR3 has 15 residues. Trimming pared 5 bases from V and 4 bases from J, leaving 14 bases between. CDR1 MNHEY and CDR2 SVGAGI come from the germline V gene. DNA for the CDR3: TGTGCCAGCAGTCGGGCGGGACCTACCACCGGGGAGCTGTTTTTT. As protein: CASSRAGPTTGELFF.

The CDR3 DNA sequence: TGTGCCAGCAGTGGGGACCTCCTCCCAGAGACCCAGTACTTC. Amino acids: CASSGDLLPETQYF. The chain carries TRBV5-8 and TRBJ2-5; tentatively, D is TRBD1 or TRBD2 (5 bases each). V was clipped by 5 bases and J by 4 bases, with 15 bases between them. Germline CDR1 SGHTS, CDR2 YDEGEE. There are 14 residues in the CDR3.

The chain recombines TRBV18 with TRBJ2-7, with D perhaps TRBD2 (6 bases). V shed 2 bases and J shed 4 bases, with 15 bases lying between them. The CDR3 extends over 15 amino acids. The germline V gene encodes CDR1 KGHSH and CDR2 LQKENI. This CDR3 is CASSPIDGSLYEQYF. The CDR3 nucleotides are TGTGCCAGCTCACCAATCGACGGGAGTTTATACGAGCAGTACTTC.

This chain joins TRBV18 and TRBJ1-5; tentatively, D is TRBD1 (5 bases). Germline values: CDR1 KGHSH, CDR2 LQKENI. V lost 1 base and J lost 2, with 12 bases in between. This CDR3 is built from 16 residues. The CDR3 coding sequence is TGTGCCAGCTCACCACTCGGGGGTTGGGGCAATCAGCCCCAGCATTTT. Encoded protein: CASSPLGGWGNQPQHF.

This clone has more than one count but fewer than ten. The CDR3 coding sequence is TGTGCCAGCAGCGGTAACGGGAGGGGTGACTATGGCTACACCTTC. Translated: CASSGNGRGDYGYTF. This rearrangement joins TRBV7-3 to TRBJ1-2, with a weak D call TRBD1 (5 bases). V lost 5 bases and J 3 bases, leaving 16 bases between the germline ends. Looked up from germline, CDR1 is SGHTA and CDR2 is FQGTGA. The CDR3 spans 15 residues. Full variable domain (remainder filled in from reference TRBV7-3 and TRBJ1-2): GAGVSQTPSNKVTEKGKYVELRCDPISGHTALYWYRQSLGQGPEFLIYFQGTGAADDSGLPNDRFFAVRPEGSVSTLKIQRTERGDSAVYLCASSGNGRGDYGYTFGSGTRLTVV.

Note on this clone: Compared with germline, one end of the junction differs, possibly owing to a read error. The chain carries TRBV9 and TRBJ2-7, with D possibly TRBD2 on 5 matching bases. The length of the CDR3 is 14 residues. CDR1 is SGDLS, CDR2 YYNGEE, per germline. CDR3 residues: CVSSPDYNSYEQYF. The CDR3 nucleotides are TGTGTCAGCAGCCCCGACTACAATTCCTACGAGCAGTACTTC.

The gene calls are TRBV9 and TRBJ2-3, with D possibly TRBD2 on 6 matching bases. The CDR3 consists of 15 residues. The germline V gene encodes CDR1 SGDLS and CDR2 YYNGEE. Deletions cut 3 bases from V and 2 bases from J, with 13 bases between. The CDR3 sequence: CASSATSFDTDTQYF. CDR3 bases: TGTGCCAGCAGCGCAACTAGCTTTGACACAGATACGCAGTATTTT. Full variable domain (outside the CDR3, taken from reference TRBV9 and TRBJ2-3): DSGVTQTPKHLITATGQRVTLRCSPRSGDLSVYWYQQSLDQGLQFLIQYYNGEERAKGNILERFSAQQFPDLHSELNLSSLELGDSALYFCASSATSFDTDTQYFGPGTRLTVL.

The rearrangement links TRBV28 to TRBJ2-5; D unresolved. The J call is uncertain, as TRBJ2-7 better fits the DNA end. The germline CDR1 and CDR2 sequences are MDHEN and SYDVKM. The CDR3 is made up of 14 amino acids. For the CDR3, the DNA is TGTGCCAGCAGTTTACTTTCGAGCTCCTACGAGCAGTACTTC. As protein: CASSLLSSSYEQYF.

This clone was seen many times. The chain is built from TRBV5-8 and TRBJ2-7; 8 bases align to TRBD1. The ends lost 2 bases at V and 6 bases at J; junction bases unmatched: 7. Germline values: CDR1 SGHTS, CDR2 YDEGEE. The CDR3 runs to 14 residues. The CDR3 loop reads CASSFGQGGVEQYF. As DNA, the CDR3 is TGTGCCAGCAGCTTTGGACAGGGTGGCGTCGAGCAGTACTTC.

The rearrangement uses TRBV11-2 and TRBJ2-3; the D is unclear. The CDR3 sequence is 13 residues long. Germline V lookup: CDR1 SGHAT, CDR2 FQNNGV. V lost 2 bases, J lost 2 bases, and 5 bases lay in between. The CDR3 DNA reads TGTGCCAGCAGCTTAACTATCACAGATACGCAGTATTTT. It encodes CASSLTITDTQYF.

The CDR3 DNA sequence: TGTGCCAGCAGCTTGGGAGGGCAGGGGGATACGAACACTGAAGCTTTCTTT. This codes for CASSLGGQGDTNTEAFF. The J gene is TRBJ1-1, the V gene TRBV5-4; 7 nucleotides align to TRBD1. The CDR3 consists of 17 residues. In germline, CDR1 is SGHNT, CDR2 YYREEE (reference sequence). The junction had 9 bases not matched to a gene; V was cut back by 0 bases and J by 1 base. Full variable domain (remainder filled in from reference TRBV5-4 and TRBJ1-1): ETGVTQSPTHLIKTRGQQVTLRCSSQSGHNTVSWYQQALGQGPQFIFQYYREEENGRGNFPPRFSGLQFPNYSSELNVNALELDDSALYLCASSLGGQGDTNTEAFFGQGTRLTVV.

The chain has TRBV11-2 and TRBJ1-2; weak D call: TRBD1 (6 bases). From germline, CDR1 is SGHAT and CDR2 FQNNGV. V shed 0 bases and J shed 2 bases, with 16 bases lying between them. The CDR3 length is 17 residues. CDR3 amino acids: CASSLDTTGSKNYGYTF. Here the CDR3 DNA reads TGTGCCAGCAGCTTAGACACTACAGGGTCTAAGAACTATGGCTACACCTTC. The full variable domain, in which reference TRBV11-2 and TRBJ1-2 provide the parts outside the CDR3, is EAGVAQSPRYKIIEKRQSVAFWCNPISGHATLYWYQQILGQGPKLLIQFQNNGVVDDSQLPKDRFSAERLKGVDSTLKIQPAKLEDSAVYLCASSLDTTGSKNYGYTFGSGTRLTVV.

This chain links TRBV11-2 with TRBJ2-5; D not resolved. The germline CDR1 and CDR2 sequences are SGHAT and FQNNGV. V was cut by 0 bases and J by 7 bases, with 6 bases left in between. CDR3 length: 12 amino acids. The CDR3 protein is CASSLDDGTQYF. CDR3 coding DNA: TGTGCCAGCAGCTTAGATGACGGGACCCAGTACTTC. Complete variable domain (other parts from reference TRBV11-2 and TRBJ2-5): EAGVAQSPRYKIIEKRQSVAFWCNPISGHATLYWYQQILGQGPKLLIQFQNNGVVDDSQLPKDRFSAERLKGVDSTLKIQPAKLEDSAVYLCASSLDDGTQYFGPGTRLLVL.

This clone was observed a single time. V gene TRBV2 combines with J gene TRBJ1-2; no firm D call. Per germline, CDR1 SNHLY and CDR2 FYNNEI. The CDR3 runs 14 residues. Trimming took 2 bases from V and 4 from J, leaving 11 bases between them. The CDR3 DNA reads TGTGCCAGCAGTGAACGGAGGGTTGCCTATGGCTACACCTTC. Its protein product is CASSERRVAYGYTF.

The chain couples TRBV11-2 to TRBJ2-1, with TRBD2 identical over 8 bases. The CDR3 sequence is 13 residues long. Per germline, CDR1 SGHAT and CDR2 FQNNGV. V shed 7 bases and J 2 bases; nucleotides not matched to a gene: 1. The CDR3 protein is CASTTSAYNEQFF. As DNA, the CDR3 is TGTGCCAGCACGACTAGCGCCTACAATGAGCAGTTCTTC.

The rearrangement uses TRBV29-1 and TRBJ2-5, with 8 positions matching TRBD1. This CDR3 region has 12 residues. CDR1 is SQVTM, CDR2 ANQGSEA, per germline. V trimming: 4 bases; J trimming: 3 bases; junction bases outside the gene matches: 1. The CDR3: CSVVTGEETQYF. In DNA form, the CDR3 reads TGCAGCGTTGTGACAGGGGAAGAGACCCAGTACTTC.

The chain couples TRBV7-2 to TRBJ2-7; D unresolved. V lost 4 bases and J 7 bases, leaving 11 bases between the germline ends. The CDR3 runs to 12 residues. Looked up from germline, CDR1 is SGHTA and CDR2 is FQGNSA. The DNA for the CDR3 is TGTGCCAGCAGCTCTGGGATTGGAGAGCAGTACTTC. This translates into CASSSGIGEQYF.

V gene TRBV7-8 combines with J gene TRBJ1-4; 7 bases align to TRBD1. The J segment lost 5 bases and the V segment lost 5 bases, leaving 8 bases of the junction unmatched. Germline-derived CDR1 and CDR2 are SGHVS and FQNEAQ. This CDR3 has 15 amino acids. The CDR3 DNA is TGTGCCAGCAGCGGTCGACAGGGACCGAATGAAAAACTGTTTTTT. This encodes CASSGRQGPNEKLFF.

V and J are TRBV7-9 and TRBJ1-1, with 7 nucleotides matching TRBD1. The CDR3 is 15 residues long. Trimming cost V 10 bases and J 1 base; bases outside gene matches: 12. Germline values: CDR1 SEHNR, CDR2 FQNEAQ (reference sequence). CDR3 sequence: CAKSAPDRANTEAFF. CDR3 nucleotides: TGTGCCAAGAGCGCCCCTGACAGGGCGAACACTGAAGCTTTCTTT.